This passage covers 14 T cell receptor beta chains from one sample sequenced in a study of T cell repertoires in cytomegalovirus infection. TCRdb reanalysed the reads using MiXCR and keeps one entry per CDR3 protein. The data hold about 740,000 distinct CDR3 sequences, with 35% to 45% observed a single time. Source material: PBMCs. These receptors were collected from a human donor in good health (CMV status not recorded). Some clones in this sample may be carry-over from other donors' samples.

V usage is TRBV28 and J usage is TRBJ2-7; 8 positions match TRBD1. CDR1 and CDR2 (germline): MDHEN, SYDVKM. The CDR3 totals 14 residues. Trimming cost V 3 bases and J 5 bases; bases outside gene matches: 6. The CDR3 protein is CASSLSTGDHEQYF. DNA of the CDR3: TGTGCCAGCAGTTTGTCGACAGGGGACCACGAGCAGTACTTC.

The chain has TRBV19 and TRBJ2-1; 8 positions agree with TRBD1. Losses at the gene ends were 7 bases for V and 6 bases for J; bases not matched to a gene: 5. The CDR3 has 13 amino acids. Germline lookup yields CDR1 LNHDA and CDR2 SQIVND (reference sequence). CDR3: CASKRTGSNEQFF. The DNA for the CDR3 is TGTGCCAGTAAGAGGACAGGGTCCAATGAGCAGTTCTTC.

V gene TRBV4-3 combines with J gene TRBJ1-1, with D perhaps matching TRBD1 (5 bases). The germline CDR1 and CDR2 sequences are LGHNA and YSLEER. The CDR3 runs to 15 residues. Between the trimmed V and J ends, which lost 0 bases and 3 bases, there was a span of 11 bases. CDR3 residues: CASSQEGGGDTEAFF. Written as DNA, the CDR3 is TGCGCCAGCAGCCAAGAGGGGGGGGGGGACACTGAAGCTTTCTTT.

The genes are TRBV12-3 or TRBV12-4 and TRBJ2-1; the D call may be TRBD1 or TRBD2 (5 bases each). Trimming took off 5 bases at V and 13 bases at J, with 18 bases between the two ends. The CDR3 has 13 residues. The chain's CDR3 is CASSHGTTSPQFF. DNA for the CDR3: TGTGCCAGCAGTCATGGGACCACCTCCCCCCAGTTCTTC.

This clonotype was picked up many times. V gene TRBV7-3 combines with J gene TRBJ2-2, with 10 nucleotides matching TRBD1. CDR3 length equals 15 residues. Germline V gives CDR1 SGHTA, CDR2 FQGTGA. The J segment lost 5 bases and the V segment lost 3 bases, leaving 3 bases of the junction unmatched. The CDR3 protein is CASSLTGGATGELFF. CDR3 DNA sequence: TGTGCCAGCAGCTTGACAGGGGGCGCGACCGGGGAGCTGTTTTTT.

This clonotype was observed a handful of times. CDR3 loop: CASSSTHDGGETQYF. In DNA form, the CDR3 reads TGTGCCAGCAGTTCGACCCACGATGGGGGGGAGACCCAGTACTTC. The J gene is TRBJ2-5, the V gene TRBV12-3 or TRBV12-4; D possibly corresponds to TRBD2 (6 bases). V was clipped by 4 bases and J by 5 bases, with 17 bases between them. This CDR3 is built from 15 residues.

DNA of the CDR3: TGTGCCAGCAGCGCGATTAGCGGGGGGGCGTCTAAGACCCAGTACTTC. It is translated as CASSAISGGASKTQYF. This rearrangement joins TRBV5-4 to TRBJ2-5, with 11 bases identical to TRBD2. Trimming at V came to 4 bases and at J to 6 bases, leaving 11 bases not matched to a gene. This CDR3 has 16 amino acids. Germline CDR1 is SGHNT and CDR2 is YYREEE (reference sequence).

This chain joins TRBV29-1 and TRBJ1-3; D ambiguous. The germline gives CDR1 SQVTM, CDR2 ANQGSEA. Trimming shortened V by 6 bases and J by 0 bases, and 9 bases separated the two germline ends. This CDR3 has 13 amino acids. Here the CDR3 DNA reads TGCAGCGTAAGCAAGAGCTCTGGAAACACCATATATTTT. Its protein is CSVSKSSGNTIYF.

This clonotype was seen a few times. The chain carries TRBV12-3 or TRBV12-4 and TRBJ1-1, with D unresolved. The CDR3 length is 12 residues. Between the trimmed V and J ends, which lost 7 bases and 5 bases, there was a span of 11 bases. CDR3 DNA: TGTGCCAGCACTCTCGTGTATACTGAAGCTTTCTTT. Translation: CASTLVYTEAFF.

In this sample, this clonotype turned up a few times. This chain joins TRBV14 and TRBJ1-1, with no clear D. The CDR3 sequence is 16 residues long. The germline CDR1 and CDR2 sequences are SGHDN and FVKESK. V gave up 2 bases and J gave up 2 bases, with 15 bases separating them. This chain's CDR3 is CASSQIWADSNTEAFF. CDR3 DNA sequence: TGTGCCAGCAGCCAAATCTGGGCGGACTCCAACACTGAAGCTTTCTTT.

The V call is TRBV6-8, the J call TRBJ2-1; possibly TRBD2 for D (6 bases). Trimming cost V 10 bases and J 8 bases, with 15 bases left between them. This CDR3 contains 12 residues. The germline gives CDR1 MNHGY, CDR2 SAAAGT. The CDR3 DNA sequence: TGTGCCAACAGCTTGTGGGGGGATGAGCAGTTCTTC. Amino acids: CANSLWGDEQFF.

The chain has TRBV28 and TRBJ2-7, with a weak D call TRBD1 (5 bases). Germline-derived CDR1 and CDR2 are MDHEN and SYDVKM. V dropped 3 bases and J dropped 5 bases, with 17 bases sitting between them. The CDR3 contains 15 residues. CDR3 amino acids: CASSFTGRDSHEQYF. As DNA, the CDR3 is TGTGCCAGCAGTTTCACAGGTCGCGATTCCCACGAGCAGTACTTC.

For this clonotype: At one of its ends the junction is not consistent with the germline gene, which may arise from a read error. The chain couples TRBV4-1 to TRBJ2-3, with 14 bases fitting TRBD2. The CDR3 covers 16 residues. Per the germline V gene, CDR1 is MGHRA and CDR2 is YSYEKL. Here the CDR3 reads CASIGGTSGGGDTQYF. As DNA, the CDR3 is TGCGCAAGCATCGGGGGGACTAGCGGGGGTGGAGATACGCAGTATTTT.

Turning to this clonotype: It may be a read error: a sequence one base away is much more abundant. This chain connects TRBV6-5 to TRBJ2-1; no reliable D call. The V and J ends lost 2 bases and 5 bases respectively, with 1 base between them. This CDR3 contains 11 residues. Looked up from germline, CDR1 is MNHEY and CDR2 is SVGAGI. CDR3 region: CASSYDNEQFF. DNA for the CDR3: TGTGCCAGCAGTTACGACAATGAGCAGTTCTTC.